The 18 T cell receptor beta chains below all came from one sample that was sequenced in a study of blood T cells in healthy people across ages. It was with a sample-barcoded 5' primer and a J-beta primer mix that a second PCR of roughly 7 to 11 cycles was run. TCRdb processed the 5' RACE reads anew with MiXCR; each CDR3 protein has one entry. The sample lists about 780,000 distinct CDR3 sequences, roughly 24% occurring once. The same sample was also studied in work on T cells of mothers and their children.

Sequenced input: blood. All receptors come from a boy aged 5-17 years in good health.

The rearrangement links TRBV20-1 to TRBJ2-7, with D perhaps given as TRBD1 or TRBD2 (5 bases each). V lost 6 bases and J lost 6, with 21 bases in between. Germline CDR1 and CDR2: DFQATT and SNEGSKA (reference sequence). This CDR3 spans 14 amino acids. The CDR3 reads CSARSGTKALEQYF. The DNA for the CDR3 is TGCAGTGCCAGATCCGGGACCAAGGCCCTCGAGCAGTACTTC.

This clonotype was seen a handful of times. The CDR3 loop reads CASSHPAGELFF. CDR3 DNA sequence: TGCGCCAGCAGCCACCCAGCCGGGGAGCTGTTTTTT. The V and J genes are TRBV4-1 and TRBJ2-2; D not certain. The CDR3 sequence is 12 residues long. V gave up 3 bases and J gave up 6 bases, with 5 bases separating them. Germline V gene lookup returns CDR1 MGHRA and CDR2 YSYEKL.

This clonotype was seen a handful of times. The rearrangement uses TRBV6-1 and TRBJ2-7; TRBD1 matches at 8 bases. This CDR3 spans 13 amino acids. Germline V gene sequence: CDR1 MNHNS, CDR2 SASEGT. Losses at the gene ends were 8 bases for V and 5 bases for J; bases not matched to a gene: 8. CDR3 in amino acids: CASGRTGSDEQYF. The DNA for the CDR3 is TGTGCCAGCGGCAGGACAGGGTCCGACGAGCAGTACTTC.

This clonotype was counted at least ten times. The chain has TRBV20-1 and TRBJ2-5, with 13 bases identical to TRBD2. Looked up from germline, CDR1 is DFQATT and CDR2 is SNEGSKA (reference sequence). There are 15 residues in the CDR3. The V and J ends lost 6 bases and 4 bases, in that order; junction bases with no gene match: 8. The CDR3: CSAPTSGGAGETQYF. CDR3 bases: TGCAGTGCACCAACTAGCGGGGGGGCCGGAGAGACCCAGTACTTC.

This chain uses TRBV5-1 with TRBJ2-1, with D unresolved. V was shortened by 4 bases and J by 7 bases, with 24 bases between the two germline ends. The V gene's germline CDR1 is SGHRS and CDR2 YFSETQ. This CDR3 spans 17 amino acids. The CDR3: CASSADTGSYLYNEQFF. CDR3 coding DNA: TGCGCCAGCAGCGCAGATACCGGGTCGTACTTATATAATGAGCAGTTCTTC.

A few counts support this clonotype. The rearrangement uses TRBV7-2 and TRBJ1-1; perhaps TRBD1 as D (5 bases). Per germline, CDR1 SGHTA and CDR2 FQGNSA. This CDR3 spans 14 amino acids. V lost 2 bases, J lost 6 bases, and 13 bases lay in between. CDR3 coding DNA: TGTGCCAGCAGCTTACGAGGGGTGGCAGCTGAAGCTTTCTTT. Its protein product is CASSLRGVAAEAFF.

This clonotype was seen a few times. The rearrangement joins TRBV24-1 to TRBJ2-7, with TRBD1 identical over 7 bases. J lost 2 bases, V lost 5 bases, and 5 bases had no gene match. Per the germline V gene, CDR1 is KGHDR and CDR2 is SFDVKD. CDR3 length: 14 residues. The CDR3 loop is CATSGRDSPYEQYF. CDR3 coding DNA: TGTGCCACCAGTGGCCGGGACAGTCCCTACGAGCAGTACTTC.

This clonotype was detected a few times. This sequence joins TRBV4-1 and TRBJ2-5; D call uncertain. Germline V lookup: CDR1 MGHRA, CDR2 YSYEKL. The CDR3 sequence is 13 residues long. The germline V and J ends were trimmed by 3 bases and 0 bases, with 5 bases remaining between them. In nucleotides, the CDR3 is TGCGCCAGCAGCCAGGCCTACCAAGAGACCCAGTACTTC. Protein product: CASSQAYQETQYF.

The genes are TRBV4-1 and TRBJ2-2, with TRBD2 matching 11 bases. Trimming cost V 1 base and J 3 bases; bases outside gene matches: 4. Per germline, CDR1 MGHRA and CDR2 YSYEKL. The CDR3 has 17 amino acids. The CDR3 DNA is TGCGCCAGCAGCCAAGCGCGGACTAGCGGGCACACCGGGGAGCTGTTTTTT. Its translation is CASSQARTSGHTGELFF.

The V and J genes are TRBV7-9 and TRBJ2-7; D possibly corresponds to TRBD2 (6 bases). With 1 base removed from V and 5 bases from J, the gap between germline ends came to 21 bases. The germline CDR1 and CDR2 sequences are SEHNR and FQNEAQ (reference sequence). This CDR3 is built from 17 residues. As DNA, the CDR3 is TGTGCCAGCAGCTTAGGTGGGACGGAGGGAGTGAGGAACGAGCAGTACTTC. This sequence encodes CASSLGGTEGVRNEQYF.

The rearrangement uses TRBV6-6 and TRBJ2-5; no clear D. V was trimmed by 6 bases and J by 4 bases, leaving 15 bases between them. The CDR3 length is 14 residues. CDR1 and CDR2 (germline): MNHNY, SVGAGI (reference sequence). CDR3 DNA: TGTGCCAGCAGCACAGACGCAGGATTAGAGACCCAGTACTTC. Protein: CASSTDAGLETQYF.

The chain has TRBV27 and TRBJ2-1; no clear D gene. Deletions cut 4 bases from V and 6 bases from J, with 10 bases between. The CDR3 sequence is 13 residues long. CDR1 and CDR2 from the germline V gene are MNHEY and SMNVEV (reference sequence). CDR3 bases: TGTGCCAGCAGTTCGGATCCCGGCAATGAGCAGTTCTTC. Protein product: CASSSDPGNEQFF.

This chain links TRBV9 with TRBJ2-5, with D tentatively TRBD1 or TRBD2 (6 bases each). The CDR3 has 16 amino acids. Trimming removed 1 base at V and 1 base at J, with 14 bases between. Germline loops: CDR1 SGDLS, CDR2 YYNGEE. CDR3 DNA: TGTGCCAGCAGCGTAAGTGGTAGGGGGGCCCAAGAGACCCAGTACTTC. It specifies CASSVSGRGAQETQYF.

This rearrangement joins TRBV19 to TRBJ2-1, with D possibly TRBD1 on 7 matching bases. The J call is in doubt because the DNA end fits TRBJ2-7 better. Germline V lookup: CDR1 LNHDA, CDR2 SQIVND (reference sequence). This CDR3 is 14 amino acids long. The CDR3 is CASSIRQGGYEQYF. For the CDR3, the DNA is TGTGCCAGTAGTATCCGGCAGGGGGGCTACGAGCAGTACTTC.

This clonotype turned up a few times. This chain joins TRBV29-1 and TRBJ2-3; either TRBD1 or TRBD2 may supply D (6 bases each). The germline V gene has CDR1 SQVTM and CDR2 ANQGSEA. V gave up 5 bases and J gave up 5 bases, with 11 bases separating them. The CDR3 is made up of 12 amino acids. The CDR3 reads CSVWGAGDTQYF. CDR3 bases: TGCAGCGTTTGGGGGGCCGGAGATACGCAGTATTTT.

The chain recombines TRBV3-1 with TRBJ2-5; maybe TRBD2 (5 bases). The CDR3 length is 15 residues. Germline V CDR1 and CDR2: LGHDT, YNNKEL (reference sequence). Trimming pared 4 bases from V and 4 bases from J, leaving 16 bases between. The CDR3 is CASSPGEFGGETQYF. Here the CDR3 DNA reads TGTGCCAGCAGCCCCGGGGAATTTGGAGGAGAGACCCAGTACTTC.

This clonotype has just a few counts. The CDR3 DNA follows: TGTGCCAGCAGTGATGCGGGACTTTCTCGGGAGACCCAGTACTTC. Its translation is CASSDAGLSRETQYF. The chain combines TRBV2 with TRBJ2-5, with D perhaps TRBD2 (6 bases). This CDR3 is built from 15 residues. Germline V gene data show CDR1 as SNHLY and CDR2 as FYNNEI. V gave up 3 bases and J gave up 5 bases, with 16 bases separating them.

The rearrangement joins TRBV6-5 to TRBJ2-5, with 7 bases identical to TRBD1. The end of the DNA fits TRBJ2-7 better, so the J call may be wrong. This CDR3 spans 13 amino acids. From germline, CDR1 is MNHEY and CDR2 SVGAGI. CDR3 nucleotides: TGTGCCAGCAGTTACGCAGACAGGGCCGAGCAGTACTTC. This codes for CASSYADRAEQYF.